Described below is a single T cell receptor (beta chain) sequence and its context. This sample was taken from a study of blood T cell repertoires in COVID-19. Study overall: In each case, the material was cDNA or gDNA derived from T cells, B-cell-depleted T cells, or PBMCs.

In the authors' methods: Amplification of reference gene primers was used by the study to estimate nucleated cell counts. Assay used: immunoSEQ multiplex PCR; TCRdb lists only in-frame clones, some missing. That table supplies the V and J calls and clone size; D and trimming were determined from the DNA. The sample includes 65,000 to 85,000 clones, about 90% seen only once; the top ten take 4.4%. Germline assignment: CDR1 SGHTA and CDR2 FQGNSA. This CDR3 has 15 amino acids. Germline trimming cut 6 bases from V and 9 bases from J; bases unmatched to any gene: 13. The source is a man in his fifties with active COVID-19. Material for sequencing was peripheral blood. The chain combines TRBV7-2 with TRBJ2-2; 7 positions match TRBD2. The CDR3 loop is CASRPVGGNVRELFF. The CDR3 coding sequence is TGTGCCAGCAGACCAGTCGGGGGGAACGTGCGGGAGCTGTTTTTT.